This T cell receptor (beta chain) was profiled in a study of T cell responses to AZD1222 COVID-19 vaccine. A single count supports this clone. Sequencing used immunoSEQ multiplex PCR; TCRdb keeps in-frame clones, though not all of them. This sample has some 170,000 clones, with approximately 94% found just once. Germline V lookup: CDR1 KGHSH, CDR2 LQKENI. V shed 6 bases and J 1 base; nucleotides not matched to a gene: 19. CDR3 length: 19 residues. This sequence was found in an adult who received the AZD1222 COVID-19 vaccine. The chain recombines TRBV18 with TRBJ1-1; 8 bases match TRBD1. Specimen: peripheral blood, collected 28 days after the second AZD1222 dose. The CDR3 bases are TGTGCCAGCTCCCCGCCGCCAGAGGACAGGGCGAGTCGGAACACTGAAGCTTTCTTT. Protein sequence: CASSPPPEDRASRNTEAFF.